This T cell receptor (beta chain) was found in a study of T cells in Graves' hyperthyroidism and ophthalmopathy. Study observations and caveats: The majority of expanded thyroid clonotypes above 0.001 also appeared in blood.

The definition of stable Graves' hyperthyroidism was no ophthalmopathy progression within 18 months. This clonotype was detected many times. What it binds is not known. Researchers took RNA transcripts and amplified the TCR beta CDR3 regions from them. The study used the HTBI primer set for a first-round RT-PCR of the TCR CDR3. MiXCR was run by TCRdb on the multiplex PCR reads, yielding one entry per CDR3 protein. The profile covers more than 350,000 distinct CDR3 sequences, with 15% appearing a single time and 30% to 35% taken by the ten largest. Trimming pared 0 bases from V and 2 bases from J, leaving 11 bases between. Germline assignment: CDR1 MNHEY and CDR2 SVGAGI. The length of the CDR3 is 15 residues.

The V gene is TRBV6-5, the J gene TRBJ2-7; D remains unclear. This clonotype was obtained from a woman aged 25 to 45 with Graves' hyperthyroidism. Sequenced input: blood. CDR3 sequence: CASSYSSASTYEQYF. The CDR3 nucleotides read TGTGCCAGCAGTTACTCGAGCGCTAGTACCTACGAGCAGTACTTC.